This T cell receptor beta chain was documented in a study of identical twins (dated by TCRdb to 2015 to 2016). Notes on the research overall: To test whether fetal clonotypes persist, the study used deep sequencing on TCR alpha and beta repertoires from monozygotic twins, unrelated adults of various ages, and cord blood. Replicate twin experiments were performed at different times using different library preparation protocols to rule out contamination. Overall results and qualifications from the work: Conclusions relied on cross-sectional statistical analysis, since the same donors could not be followed over many years. Zero-insertion analyses could be partly confounded by invariant T cells such as MAIT and iNKT, although diverse VJ usage argued against such confounding for most clonotypes. Abundant cord blood beta clonotypes carried fewer insertions; young adult naive repertoires showed a weaker similar trend, while memory repertoires showed none. Out-of-frame TCR alpha sequences shared between twins showed an excess of low generation-probability sequences compared with coincidental sharing between unrelated individuals. Recombination models systematically underestimated out-of-frame TCR alpha sharing in monozygotic twins but agreed with sharing between unrelated individuals. A weaker excess of twin sharing was found in beta out-of-frame sequences because the signal-to-noise ratio was lowered by fewer shared sequences.

CDR1 and CDR2 are drawn from the germline V gene: MNHNS, SASEGT. The CDR3 goes from the cysteine to the phenylalanine over 14 residues. Only CDR3 DNA is held: 42 bases, read in frame from base 1. V is cut by 6 bases and J by 5 bases, and the space between the germline ends is 11 bases. Ten or more counts support this clonotype. It has no known antigen specificity. Nothing much larger sits one base from this clone, and base qualities are not available. Libraries came from 5' RACE. Instrument on record: Illumina HiSeq 2000. Template switching added a universal primer binding site, and the final cDNA carried a unique molecular identifier that allowed TCR cDNA molecules to be counted accurately. First-strand cDNA for TCR alpha and beta chains was synthesized from specific primers in the conserved constant-segment region. To control for contamination, every cDNA library was double barcoded, receiving both a SMART-Mk sample barcode and Illumina barcodes. Two successive PCR steps introduced TruSeq adapter sequences along with Illumina sample barcodes. TCR alpha and beta cDNA libraries were sequenced on the Illumina HiSeq platform with custom primers. In the authors' own workflow: MiGEC processed the raw reads to extract unique molecular identifiers, while MiXCR was used to determine the CDR3 positions. Recombination models were inferred per individual with the repgenHMM and IGoR tools using an EM algorithm. Shared clonotypes were analyzed with the tcR package in R, and sharing was normalized by the product of cloneset sizes. Out-of-frame nonproductive sequences were analyzed to study raw recombination free of thymic and clonal selection effects. TCRdb trimmed public reads at Q25 via fastp, called clones via MiXCR and kept in-frame beta chains. Entries are consolidated by CDR3 protein sequence, retaining the most common genes and DNA. The authors' filters were not applied to this entry. This sample comprises about 920,000 distinct CDR3 sequences, around an eighth of them detected only once. The ten largest clones add up to roughly 1.5% of the sample.

Only healthy Caucasian donors were included. Three pairs of female monozygotic twins, all aged roughly 18 to 29 years, were included in the twin cohort. RNA for TCR libraries was isolated from peripheral blood mononuclear cells. In addition, the sample was reused for a study of yellow fever vaccine responses in identical twins. As that second paper reports: The authors reported that the T cell response to vaccination in identical twins appeared partly convergent and partly personalized. In the study, vaccine-responding T cell clones were precisely tracked in identical twins.

The chain links TRBV6-1 with TRBJ1-6; no D segment can be confidently identified. The sequenced material came from PBMCs. The sequence derives from a woman under 30 in good health. The CDR3 region: CASRKDGNNSPLHF. DNA sequence: TGTGCCAGCAGGAAGGACGGAAATAATTCACCCCTCCACTTT.